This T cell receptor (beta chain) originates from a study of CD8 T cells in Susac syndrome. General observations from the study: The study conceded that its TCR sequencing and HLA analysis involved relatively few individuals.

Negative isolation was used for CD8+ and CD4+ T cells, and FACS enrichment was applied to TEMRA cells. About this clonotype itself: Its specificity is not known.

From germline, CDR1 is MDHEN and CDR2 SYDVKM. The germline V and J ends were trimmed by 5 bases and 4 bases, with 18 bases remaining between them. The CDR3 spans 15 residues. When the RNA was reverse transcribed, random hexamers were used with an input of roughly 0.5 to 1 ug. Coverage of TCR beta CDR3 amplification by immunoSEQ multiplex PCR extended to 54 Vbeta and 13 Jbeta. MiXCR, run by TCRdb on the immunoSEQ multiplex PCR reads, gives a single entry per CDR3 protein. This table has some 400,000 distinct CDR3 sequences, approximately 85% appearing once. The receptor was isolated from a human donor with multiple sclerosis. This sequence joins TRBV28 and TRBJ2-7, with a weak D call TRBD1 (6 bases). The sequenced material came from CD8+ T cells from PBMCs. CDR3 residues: CASSTTGTTEYEQYF. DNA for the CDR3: TGTGCCAGCAGTACAACCGGGACAACGGAGTACGAGCAGTACTTC.